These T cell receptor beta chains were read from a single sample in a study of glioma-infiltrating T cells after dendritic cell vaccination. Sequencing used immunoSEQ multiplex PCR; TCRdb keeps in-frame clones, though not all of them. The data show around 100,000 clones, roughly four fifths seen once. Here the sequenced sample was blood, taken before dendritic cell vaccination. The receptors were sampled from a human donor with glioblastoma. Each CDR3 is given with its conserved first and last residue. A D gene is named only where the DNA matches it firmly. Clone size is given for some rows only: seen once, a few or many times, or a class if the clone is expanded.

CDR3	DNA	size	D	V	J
CASSKGHLSGNTIYF	TGTGCCAGCAGCAAGGGACACCTCTCTGGAAACACCATATATTTT	few	NA	TRBV6-5	TRBJ1-3
CASSVTQGPGEQYF	TGTGCCAGCAGCGTAACCCAGGGGCCAGGCGAGCAGTACTTC	NA	NA	TRBV9	TRBJ2-7
CASSLDPGDIGNTIYF	TGTGCCAGCAGCTTAGATCCAGGGGATATTGGAAACACCATATATTTT	NA	NA	TRBV11-3	TRBJ1-3
CASSPGGSIEKLFF	TGTGCCAGTAGTCCAGGGGGCTCTATTGAAAAACTGTTTTTT	NA	TRBD1	TRBV19	TRBJ1-4
CAWSDRGLSQYGYTF	TGTGCCTGGAGTGACAGGGGGCTTAGCCAATATGGCTACACCTTC	NA	TRBD1	TRBV30	TRBJ1-2
CASSTQGHGYTF	TGTGCCAGCAGCACACAGGGGCATGGCTACACCTTC	NA	TRBD1	TRBV7-8	TRBJ1-2
CASSVELAGVHTGELFF	TGTGCCAGCAGCGTAGAACTAGCGGGGGTTCACACCGGGGAGCTGTTTTTT	NA	TRBD2	TRBV9	TRBJ2-2
CASSRGYGATGELFF	TGCGCCAGCAGCCGCGGGTACGGCGCCACCGGGGAGCTGTTTTTT	NA	NA	TRBV4-3	TRBJ2-2
CASSQEGTDYNEQFF	TGCGCCAGCAGCCAAGAGGGGACAGACTACAATGAGCAGTTCTTC	NA	TRBD1	TRBV4-3	TRBJ2-1
CASSLGDRGIEETQYF	TGTGCCAGCAGCCTAGGGGACAGGGGGATTGAAGAGACCCAGTACTTC	NA	TRBD1	TRBV13	TRBJ2-5
CASSSEGGGYTF	TGTGCCAGCAGTTCCGAGGGTGGAGGCTACACCTTC	once	NA	TRBV6-5	TRBJ1-2
CASSLRRESQAFF	TGTGCCAGCAGCTTAAGGAGGGAATCTCAAGCTTTCTTT	NA	NA	TRBV7-2	TRBJ1-1
CASRRRANTGELFF	TGTGCCAGCAGGAGGCGAGCGAACACCGGGGAGCTGTTTTTT	NA	NA	TRBV7-3	TRBJ2-2
CASILAPGTDTQYF	TGTGCCAGCATTCTAGCGCCGGGCACAGATACGCAGTATTTT	NA	NA	TRBV7-9	TRBJ2-3
CASSFSAGYGGYTF	TGTGCCAGCAGTTTCTCAGCAGGGTATGGGGGCTACACCTTC	NA	NA	TRBV27	TRBJ1-2
CASSAGIRGGPYEQYF	TGTGCCAGCAGTGCAGGCATTAGGGGGGGGCCCTACGAGCAGTACTTC	once	NA	TRBV6-1	TRBJ2-7
CASSLAPGGDYEQYF	TGTGCCAGCAGCTTAGCCCCCGGGGGGGACTACGAGCAGTACTTC	NA	TRBD2	TRBV7-2	TRBJ2-7
CASSQIQGRVYGYTF	TGCGCCAGCAGCCAGATACAGGGGAGAGTCTATGGCTACACCTTC	once	TRBD1	TRBV4-3	TRBJ1-2
CASSAFGDRGDTGELFF	TGTGCCAGCAGTGCGTTTGGGGACAGGGGCGACACCGGGGAGCTGTTTTTT	few	TRBD1	TRBV27	TRBJ2-2
CASSPSGGPNTGELFF	TGTGCCAGCAGTCCCTCGGGGGGCCCGAACACCGGGGAGCTGTTTTTT	NA	NA	TRBV7-2	TRBJ2-2
CASSEEFGGEKLFF	TGTGCCAGCAGTGAAGAGTTCGGAGGCGAAAAACTGTTTTTT	NA	NA	TRBV6-1	TRBJ1-4
CAWSRTGTGVSVGYTF	TGTGCCTGGAGTAGAACCGGGACAGGGGTCTCAGTTGGCTACACCTTC	NA	TRBD1	TRBV30	TRBJ1-2
CASSQDSSGGAGLDTQYF	TGTGCCAGCAGCCAAGATTCGAGCGGGGGGGCCGGATTAGATACGCAGTATTTT	NA	TRBD2	TRBV4-2	TRBJ2-3
CASTKGGVNQPQHF	TGTGCCAGCACCAAGGGGGGGGTCAATCAGCCCCAGCATTTT	NA	NA	TRBV7-2	TRBJ1-5
CASSPTSVNEQFF	TGTGCCAGCTCACCTACTTCCGTAAATGAGCAGTTCTTC	NA	NA	TRBV18	TRBJ2-1
CASSYTGGGTDTQYF	TGTGCCAGCAGCTACACAGGGGGTGGCACAGATACGCAGTATTTT	NA	TRBD1	TRBV7-6	TRBJ2-3
CASSLPGQGAETQYF	TGTGCCAGCAGCCTCCCGGGCCAGGGGGCGGAGACCCAGTACTTC	NA	TRBD1	TRBV14	TRBJ2-5
CASSRLAGGIDEQYF	TGTGCCAGCAGTCGACTAGCGGGGGGCATCGACGAGCAGTACTTC	NA	TRBD2	TRBV2	TRBJ2-7
CASSPGPRQGGTDTQYF	TGTGCCAGCAGCCCCGGCCCCCGGCAGGGAGGGACAGATACGCAGTATTTT	NA	TRBD2	TRBV13	TRBJ2-3
CASSRTRETQYF	TGTGCCAGCAGCAGAACCAGAGAGACCCAGTACTTC	NA	NA	TRBV21-1	TRBJ2-5
CASSLCPETHSPLHF	TGTGCCAGCAGTTTATGTCCAGAAACACATTCACCCCTCCACTTT	NA	NA	TRBV27	TRBJ1-6
CASSMSPRDTGELFF	TGTGCCAGTAGTATGTCTCCGCGGGACACCGGGGAGCTGTTTTTT	NA	NA	TRBV19	TRBJ2-2
CATSRDLGSTEAFF	TGTGCCACCAGCAGAGATCTAGGCAGCACTGAAGCTTTCTTT	NA	NA	TRBV15	TRBJ1-1
CASSQRSPQGNHEKLFF	TGCGCCAGCAGCCAAAGATCTCCCCAGGGGAATCATGAAAAACTGTTTTTT	NA	NA	TRBV4-1	TRBJ1-4
CASSYELQETQYF	TGTGCCAGCAGTTATGAGCTCCAAGAGACCCAGTACTTC	NA	NA	TRBV6-5	TRBJ2-5
CAISGEPTGNSENGYTF	TGTGCCATCAGTGGAGAACCGACAGGGAATTCAGAGAATGGCTACACCTTC	NA	TRBD1	TRBV10-3	TRBJ1-2
CASSQLASGSSYNEQFF	TGTGCCAGCAGCCAACTGGCTAGCGGTAGCTCCTACAATGAGCAGTTCTTC	NA	TRBD2	TRBV14	TRBJ2-1
CATSRGPGQSYEQYF	TGTGCCACCAGCAGAGGACCGGGACAGTCCTACGAGCAGTACTTC	once	TRBD1	TRBV15	TRBJ2-7
CASSTQGAIAKNIQYF	TGTGCCAGTAGTACTCAGGGGGCGATAGCCAAAAACATTCAGTACTTC	once	TRBD1	TRBV19	TRBJ2-4
CAWDAGQGLANSPLHF	TGTGCCTGGGATGCCGGACAGGGGCTTGCAAATTCACCCCTCCACTTT	NA	TRBD1	TRBV30	TRBJ1-6
CASSQGSGSTDTQYF	TGTGCCAGCAGCCAAGGGAGCGGAAGCACAGATACGCAGTATTTT	NA	NA	TRBV7-3	TRBJ2-3
CASSQETSGRYTQYF	TGCGCCAGCAGCCAGGAAACTAGCGGGCGCTATACGCAGTATTTT	NA	TRBD2	TRBV4-1	TRBJ2-3
CASSLKLYQPQHF	TGTGCCAGCAGTTTAAAACTTTACCAGCCCCAGCATTTT	NA	NA	TRBV27	TRBJ1-5
CASSRTGGAGELFF	TGTGCCAGCAGCCGGACAGGGGGAGCCGGGGAGCTGTTTTTT	NA	TRBD1	TRBV6-4	TRBJ2-2
CASSLRQGGTDTQYF	TGTGCCAGCAGCTTACGACAGGGTGGGACAGATACGCAGTATTTT	NA	TRBD1	TRBV5-4	TRBJ2-3
CASSSLSTDTQYF	TGTGCCAGCAGCTCTCTAAGCACAGATACGCAGTATTTT	NA	NA	TRBV5-6	TRBJ2-3
CASSIQVNTEAFF	TGTGCCAGCAGCATACAGGTGAACACTGAAGCTTTCTTT	few	NA	TRBV11-2	TRBJ1-1
CASSLEDRGYEQYF	TGCGCCAGCAGCTTGGAGGACAGGGGCTACGAGCAGTACTTC	NA	TRBD1	TRBV5-1	TRBJ2-7
CAWNPGNSYEQYF	TGTGCCTGGAACCCAGGGAACTCCTACGAGCAGTACTTC	NA	NA	TRBV30	TRBJ2-7
CASSFLQSETQYF	TGTGCCAGCAGCTTTCTTCAGTCGGAGACCCAGTACTTC	NA	NA	TRBV7-9	TRBJ2-5
CASSLEQYNSPLHF	TGTGCCAGCAGCTTAGAACAGTATAATTCACCCCTCCACTTT	NA	NA	TRBV7-9	TRBJ1-6
CASGLVVVASPRGYEQYF	TGTGCTAGTGGTTTGGTAGTGGTAGCGAGCCCTCGAGGGTACGAGCAGTACTTC	many	NA	TRBV12-5	TRBJ2-7
CASSQAGTRAGELFF	TGTGCCAGCAGCCAAGCAGGGACTAGGGCCGGGGAGCTGTTTTTT	NA	TRBD2	TRBV7-8	TRBJ2-2
CASSIKETQYF	TGTGCCAGCAGCATTAAAGAGACCCAGTACTTC	NA	NA	TRBV7-8	TRBJ2-5
CASSSRQLLYGYTF	TGTGCCAGCAGCTCCCGACAGCTCCTCTATGGCTACACCTTC	NA	NA	TRBV7-9	TRBJ1-2
CASSMTGGANEKLFF	TGTGCCAGCAGCATGACAGGGGGGGCTAATGAAAAACTGTTTTTT	NA	TRBD1	TRBV7-3	TRBJ1-4